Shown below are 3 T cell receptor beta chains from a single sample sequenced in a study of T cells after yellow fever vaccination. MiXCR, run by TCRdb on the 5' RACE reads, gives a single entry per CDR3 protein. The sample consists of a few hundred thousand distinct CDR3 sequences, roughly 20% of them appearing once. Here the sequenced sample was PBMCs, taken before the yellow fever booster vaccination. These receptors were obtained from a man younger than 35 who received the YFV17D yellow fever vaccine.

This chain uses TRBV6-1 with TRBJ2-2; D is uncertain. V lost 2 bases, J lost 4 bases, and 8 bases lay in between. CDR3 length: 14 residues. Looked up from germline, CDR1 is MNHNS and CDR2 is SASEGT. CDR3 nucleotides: TGTGCCAGCAGTGAAAGGTGGACCACCGGGGAGCTGTTTTTT. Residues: CASSERWTTGELFF.

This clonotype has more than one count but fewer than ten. As DNA, the CDR3 is TGCGCCAGCAGGCTCCGGGAAGCCACAGATACGCAGTATTTT. Amino acid sequence: CASRLREATDTQYF. This sequence joins TRBV4-3 and TRBJ2-3; a possible D gene is TRBD2 (5 bases). CDR3 length: 14 residues. Germline loops: CDR1 LGHNA, CDR2 YSLEER. Trimming shortened V by 6 bases and J by 2 bases, and 12 bases separated the two germline ends.

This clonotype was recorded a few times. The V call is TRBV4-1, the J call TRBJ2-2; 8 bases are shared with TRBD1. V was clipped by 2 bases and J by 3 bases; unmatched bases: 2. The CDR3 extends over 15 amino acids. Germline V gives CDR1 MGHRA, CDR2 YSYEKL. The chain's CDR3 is CASSQQGAHTGELFF. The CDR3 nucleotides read TGCGCCAGCAGCCAACAGGGGGCGCACACCGGGGAGCTGTTTTTT.